Below, 3 T cell receptor beta chains from the same sample are listed, as sequenced in a study of cytomegalovirus exposure and HLA in healthy donors. PCR was performed using 60 Vbeta and 13 Jbeta primers. The protocol was immunoSEQ multiplex PCR, while the TCRdb copy is restricted to in-frame clones and leaves out a portion. The sample consists of under 250,000 clones, over 75% of them appearing once. Input material: PBMCs. The source is a woman aged 45-60 years in good health and CMV-seropositive.

The J gene is TRBJ2-5, the V gene TRBV18; 7 nucleotides align to TRBD1. This CDR3 contains 16 residues. Trimming removed 3 bases from V and 2 bases from J; junction bases left unmatched: 9. Germline values: CDR1 KGHSH, CDR2 LQKENI. CDR3 sequence reads: CASSPRLGQRQETQYF. As DNA, the CDR3 is TGTGCCAGCTCACCCCGGCTGGGACAGCGGCAAGAGACCCAGTACTTC. The full variable domain, rest sourced from reference TRBV18 and TRBJ2-5, is NAGVMQNPRHLVRRRGQEARLRCSPMKGHSHVYWYRQLPEEGLKFMVYLQKENIIDESGMPKERFSAEFPKEGPSILRIQQVVRGDSAAYFCASSPRLGQRQETQYFGPGTRLLVL.

The rearrangement joins TRBV28 to TRBJ1-3; no clear D. Germline loops: CDR1 MDHEN, CDR2 SYDVKM. This CDR3 has 14 residues. Trimming stripped 1 base from V and 0 bases from J, with 4 bases between. For the CDR3, the DNA is TGTGCCAGCAGTTTATCGAGCTCTGGAAACACCATATATTTT. It translates to CASSLSSSGNTIYF.

The chain uses TRBV6-5 and TRBJ1-5; 9 bases match TRBD1. Trimming removed 4 bases from V and 4 bases from J; junction bases left unmatched: 5. Germline-derived CDR1 and CDR2 are MNHEY and SVGAGI. The CDR3 is 15 amino acids. CDR3 residues: CASSLGTGSNQPQHF. As DNA, the CDR3 is TGTGCCAGCAGTTTAGGGACAGGGAGTAATCAGCCCCAGCATTTT.